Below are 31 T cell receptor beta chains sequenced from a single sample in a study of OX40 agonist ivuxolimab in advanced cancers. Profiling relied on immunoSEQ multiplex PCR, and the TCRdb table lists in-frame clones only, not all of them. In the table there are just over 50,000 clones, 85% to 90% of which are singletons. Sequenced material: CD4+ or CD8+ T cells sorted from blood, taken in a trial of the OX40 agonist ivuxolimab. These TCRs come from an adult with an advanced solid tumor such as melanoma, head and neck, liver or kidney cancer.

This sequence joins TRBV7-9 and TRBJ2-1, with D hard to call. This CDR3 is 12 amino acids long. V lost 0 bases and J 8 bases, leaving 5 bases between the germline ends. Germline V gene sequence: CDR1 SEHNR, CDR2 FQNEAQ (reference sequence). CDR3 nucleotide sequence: TGTGCCAGCAGCTTAGCGTCCGATGAGCAGTTCTTC. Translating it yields CASSLASDEQFF.

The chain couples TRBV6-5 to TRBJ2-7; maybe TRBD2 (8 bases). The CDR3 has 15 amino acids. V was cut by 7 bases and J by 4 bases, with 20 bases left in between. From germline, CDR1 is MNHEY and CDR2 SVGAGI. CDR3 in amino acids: CASTPGRGLGYEQYF. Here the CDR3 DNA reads TGTGCCAGCACTCCCGGGAGGGGGCTCGGGTACGAGCAGTACTTC.

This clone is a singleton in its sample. CDR3 in amino acids: CASSQTGSGQGHPGELFF. CDR3 sequence (DNA): TGCGCCAGCAGCCAAACCGGGTCGGGACAGGGTCACCCCGGGGAGCTGTTTTTT. The chain recombines TRBV4-1 with TRBJ2-2; 9 bases map to TRBD1. In germline, CDR1 is MGHRA, CDR2 YSYEKL. This CDR3 contains 18 residues. J was trimmed by 6 bases and V by 2 bases; bases with no gene match: 13.

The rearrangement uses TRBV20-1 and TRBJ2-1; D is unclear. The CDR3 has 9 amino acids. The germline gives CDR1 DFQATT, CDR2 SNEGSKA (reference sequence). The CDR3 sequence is CRHPGEQFF. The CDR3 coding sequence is TGCAGGCACCCTGGGGAGCAGTTCTTC.

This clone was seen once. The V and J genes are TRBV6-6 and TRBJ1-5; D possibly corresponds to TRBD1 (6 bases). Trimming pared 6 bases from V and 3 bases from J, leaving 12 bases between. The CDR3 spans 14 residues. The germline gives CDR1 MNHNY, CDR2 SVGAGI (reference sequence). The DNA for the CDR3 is TGTGCCAGCAGAAAGGACAGCCTCAATCAGCCCCAGCATTTT. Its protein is CASRKDSLNQPQHF.

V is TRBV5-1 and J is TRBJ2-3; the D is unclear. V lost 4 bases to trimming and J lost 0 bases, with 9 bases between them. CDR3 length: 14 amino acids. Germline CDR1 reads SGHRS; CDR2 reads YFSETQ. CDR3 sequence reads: CASSPGASTDTQYF. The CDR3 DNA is TGCGCCAGCAGCCCCGGTGCTAGCACAGATACGCAGTATTTT.

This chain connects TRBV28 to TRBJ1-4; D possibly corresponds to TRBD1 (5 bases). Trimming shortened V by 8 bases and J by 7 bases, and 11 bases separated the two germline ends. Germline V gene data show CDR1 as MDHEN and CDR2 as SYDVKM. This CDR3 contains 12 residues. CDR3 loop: CASYGGGEKLFF. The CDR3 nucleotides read TGTGCCAGCTACGGGGGGGGTGAAAAACTGTTTTTT.

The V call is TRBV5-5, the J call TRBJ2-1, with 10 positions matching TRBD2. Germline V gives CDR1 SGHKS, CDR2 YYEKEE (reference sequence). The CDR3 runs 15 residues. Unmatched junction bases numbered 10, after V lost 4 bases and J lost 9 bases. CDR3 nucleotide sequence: TGTGCCAGCAGCCAAGCGGGGGGGCTTTTTGGTGAGCAGTTCTTC. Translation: CASSQAGGLFGEQFF.

The CDR3 DNA reads TGTGCCAGCAGTCCCGGTCACTACGAGCAGTACTTC. It is translated as CASSPGHYEQYF. The V call is TRBV28, the J call TRBJ2-7; D is ambiguous. Germline loops: CDR1 MDHEN, CDR2 SYDVKM. The germline V and J ends were trimmed by 5 bases and 3 bases, with 8 bases remaining between them. CDR3 length equals 12 residues.

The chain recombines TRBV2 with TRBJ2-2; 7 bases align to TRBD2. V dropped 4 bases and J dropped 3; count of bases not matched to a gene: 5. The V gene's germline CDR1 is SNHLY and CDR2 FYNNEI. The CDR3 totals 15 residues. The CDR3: CASSVERGDTGELFF. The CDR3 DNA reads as TGTGCCAGCAGTGTCGAGCGGGGAGACACCGGGGAGCTGTTTTTT.

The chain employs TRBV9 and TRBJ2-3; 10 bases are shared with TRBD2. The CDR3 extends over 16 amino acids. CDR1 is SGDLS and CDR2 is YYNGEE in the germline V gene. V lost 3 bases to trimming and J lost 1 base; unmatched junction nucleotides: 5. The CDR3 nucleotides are TGTGCCAGCAGCGCATCGGGACTAGCGCGCACAGATACGCAGTATTTT. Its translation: CASSASGLARTDTQYF.

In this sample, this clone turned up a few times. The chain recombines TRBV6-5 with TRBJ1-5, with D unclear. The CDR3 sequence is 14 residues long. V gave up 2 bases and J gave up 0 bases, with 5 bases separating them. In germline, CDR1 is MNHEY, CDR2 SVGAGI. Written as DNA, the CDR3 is TGTGCCAGCAGTTACCAGCATAGCAATCAGCCCCAGCATTTT. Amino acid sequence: CASSYQHSNQPQHF.

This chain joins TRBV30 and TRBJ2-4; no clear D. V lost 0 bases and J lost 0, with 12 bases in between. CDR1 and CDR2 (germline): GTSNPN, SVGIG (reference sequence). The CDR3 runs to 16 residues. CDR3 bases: TGTGCCTGGAGTGTTTACGCCAGCTTAGCCAAAAACATTCAGTACTTC. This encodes CAWSVYASLAKNIQYF.

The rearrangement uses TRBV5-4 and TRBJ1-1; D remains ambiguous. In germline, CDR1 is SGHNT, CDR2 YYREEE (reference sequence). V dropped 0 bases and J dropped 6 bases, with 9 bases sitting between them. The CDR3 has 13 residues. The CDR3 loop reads CASSLGQLPEAFF. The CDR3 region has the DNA TGTGCCAGCAGCTTGGGTCAGCTACCTGAAGCTTTCTTT.

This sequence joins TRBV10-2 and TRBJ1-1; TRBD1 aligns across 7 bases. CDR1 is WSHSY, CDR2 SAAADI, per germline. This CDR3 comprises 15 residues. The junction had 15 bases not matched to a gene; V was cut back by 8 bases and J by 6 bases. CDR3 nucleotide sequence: TGCGCCAGCGCAGTGAGTATCGGGCAGGGGGCTGAAGCTTTCTTT. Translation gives CASAVSIGQGAEAFF.

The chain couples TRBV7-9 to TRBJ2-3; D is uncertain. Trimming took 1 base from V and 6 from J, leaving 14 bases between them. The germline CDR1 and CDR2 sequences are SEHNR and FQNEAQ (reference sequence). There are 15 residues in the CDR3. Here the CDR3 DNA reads TGTGCCAGCAGCTTAGGAAGTCCCAGGACGGATACGCAGTATTTT. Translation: CASSLGSPRTDTQYF.

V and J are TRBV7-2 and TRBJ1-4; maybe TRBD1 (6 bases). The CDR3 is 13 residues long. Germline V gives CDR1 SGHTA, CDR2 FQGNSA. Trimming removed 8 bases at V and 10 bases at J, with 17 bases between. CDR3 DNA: TGTGCCAGCCGAGGGGGGGAGACGGCAAAACTGTTTTTT. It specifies CASRGGETAKLFF.

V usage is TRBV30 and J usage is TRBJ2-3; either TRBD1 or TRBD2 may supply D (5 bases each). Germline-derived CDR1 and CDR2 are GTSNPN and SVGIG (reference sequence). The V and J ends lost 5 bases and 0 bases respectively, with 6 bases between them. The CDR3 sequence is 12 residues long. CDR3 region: CAWGDSTDTQYF. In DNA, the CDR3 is TGTGCCTGGGGGGACAGCACAGATACGCAGTATTTT.

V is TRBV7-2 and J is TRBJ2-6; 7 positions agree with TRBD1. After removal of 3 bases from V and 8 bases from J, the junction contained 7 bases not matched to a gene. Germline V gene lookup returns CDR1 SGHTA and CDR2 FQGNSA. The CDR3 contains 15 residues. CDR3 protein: CASSFEGAFTNVLTF. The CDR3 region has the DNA TGTGCCAGCAGCTTTGAGGGGGCGTTTACCAACGTCCTGACTTTC.

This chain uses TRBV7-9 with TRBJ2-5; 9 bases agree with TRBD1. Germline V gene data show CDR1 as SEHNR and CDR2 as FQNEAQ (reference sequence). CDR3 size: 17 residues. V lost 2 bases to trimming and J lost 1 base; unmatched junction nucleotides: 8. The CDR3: CASSLSTWGQGQETQYF. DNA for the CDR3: TGTGCCAGCAGCTTATCGACGTGGGGACAGGGCCAAGAGACCCAGTACTTC.

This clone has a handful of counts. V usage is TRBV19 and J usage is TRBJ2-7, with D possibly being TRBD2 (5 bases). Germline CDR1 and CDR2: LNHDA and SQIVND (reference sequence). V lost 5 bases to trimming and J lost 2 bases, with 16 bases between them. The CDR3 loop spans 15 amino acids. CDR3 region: CASSLSGFITYEQYF. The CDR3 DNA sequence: TGTGCCAGTAGTTTGTCGGGGTTTATTACCTACGAGCAGTACTTC.

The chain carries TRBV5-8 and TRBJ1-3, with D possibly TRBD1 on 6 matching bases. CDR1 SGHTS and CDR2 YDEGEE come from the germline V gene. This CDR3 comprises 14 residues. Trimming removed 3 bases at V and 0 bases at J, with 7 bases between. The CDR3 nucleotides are TGTGCCAGCAGCTACAGGGTCTCTGGAAACACCATATATTTT. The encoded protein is CASSYRVSGNTIYF.

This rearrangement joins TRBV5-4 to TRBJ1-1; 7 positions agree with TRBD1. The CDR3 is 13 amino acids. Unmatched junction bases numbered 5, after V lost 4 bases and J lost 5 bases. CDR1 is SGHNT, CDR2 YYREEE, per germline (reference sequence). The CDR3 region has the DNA TGTGCCAGCAGCGACAGGGTAGGAACTGAAGCTTTCTTT. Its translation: CASSDRVGTEAFF. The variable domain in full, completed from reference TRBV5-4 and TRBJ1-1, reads ETGVTQSPTHLIKTRGQQVTLRCSSQSGHNTVSWYQQALGQGPQFIFQYYREEENGRGNFPPRFSGLQFPNYSSELNVNALELDDSALYLCASSDRVGTEAFFGQGTRLTVV.

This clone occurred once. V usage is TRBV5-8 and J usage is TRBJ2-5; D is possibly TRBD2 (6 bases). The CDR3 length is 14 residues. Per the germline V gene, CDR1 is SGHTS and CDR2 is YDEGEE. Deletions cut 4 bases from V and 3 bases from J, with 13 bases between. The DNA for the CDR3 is TGTGCCAGCAGCGGGCGGGGCCTTGAAGAGACCCAGTACTTC. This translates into CASSGRGLEETQYF.

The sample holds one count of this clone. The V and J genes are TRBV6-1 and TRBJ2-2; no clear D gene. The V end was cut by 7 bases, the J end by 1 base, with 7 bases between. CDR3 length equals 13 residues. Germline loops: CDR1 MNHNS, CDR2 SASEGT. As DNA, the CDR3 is TGTGCCAGCAAAGATCAGAACACCGGGGAGCTGTTTTTT. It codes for CASKDQNTGELFF.

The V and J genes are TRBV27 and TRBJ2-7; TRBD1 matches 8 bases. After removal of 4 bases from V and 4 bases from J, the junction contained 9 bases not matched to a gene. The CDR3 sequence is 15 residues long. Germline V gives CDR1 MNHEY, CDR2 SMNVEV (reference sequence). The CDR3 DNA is TGTGCCAGCAGTTCCCAGGGGGCTGGAGGGTACGAGCAGTACTTC. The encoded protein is CASSSQGAGGYEQYF.

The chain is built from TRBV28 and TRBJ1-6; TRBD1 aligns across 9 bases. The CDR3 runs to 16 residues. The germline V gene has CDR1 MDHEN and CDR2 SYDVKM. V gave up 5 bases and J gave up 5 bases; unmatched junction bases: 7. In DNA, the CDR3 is TGTGCCAGCAGTGCACAGGGGGCGATTAATAATTCACCCCTCCACTTT. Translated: CASSAQGAINNSPLHF.

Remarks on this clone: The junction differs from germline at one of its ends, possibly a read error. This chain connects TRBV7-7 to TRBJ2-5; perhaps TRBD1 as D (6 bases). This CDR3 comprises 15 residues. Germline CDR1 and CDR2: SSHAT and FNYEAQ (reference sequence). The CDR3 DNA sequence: TGTGCTAGCAGCCCCCGGGACAAGGGCTCGGAGACCCAGTACTTC. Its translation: CASSPRDKGSETQYF.

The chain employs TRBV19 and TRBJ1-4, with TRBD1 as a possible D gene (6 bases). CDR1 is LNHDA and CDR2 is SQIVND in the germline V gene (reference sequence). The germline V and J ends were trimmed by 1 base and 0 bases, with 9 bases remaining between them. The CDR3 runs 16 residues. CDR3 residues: CASSIGGQATNEKLFF. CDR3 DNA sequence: TGTGCCAGTAGTATAGGGGGACAAGCAACTAATGAAAAACTGTTTTTT.

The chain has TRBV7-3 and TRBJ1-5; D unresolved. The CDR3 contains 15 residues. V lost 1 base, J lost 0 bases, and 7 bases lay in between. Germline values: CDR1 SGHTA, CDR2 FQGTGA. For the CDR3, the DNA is TGTGCCAGCAGCTTAAGGCGGGATAGCAATCAGCCCCAGCATTTT. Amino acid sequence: CASSLRRDSNQPQHF.

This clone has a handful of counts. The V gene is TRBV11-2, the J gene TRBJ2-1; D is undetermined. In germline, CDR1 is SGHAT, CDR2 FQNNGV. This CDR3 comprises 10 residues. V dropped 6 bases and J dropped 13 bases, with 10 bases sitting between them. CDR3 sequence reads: CASSLFTQFF. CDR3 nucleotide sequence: TGTGCCAGCAGTCTATTTACACAGTTCTTC. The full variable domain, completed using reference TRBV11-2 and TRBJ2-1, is EAGVAQSPRYKIIEKRQSVAFWCNPISGHATLYWYQQILGQGPKLLIQFQNNGVVDDSQLPKDRFSAERLKGVDSTLKIQPAKLEDSAVYLCASSLFTQFFGPGTRLTVL.